The rows below give T cell receptor beta chains drawn from one sample of a study of T cell responses to AZD1222 COVID-19 vaccine. The protocol was immunoSEQ multiplex PCR, while the TCRdb copy is restricted to in-frame clones and leaves out a portion. The table has more than 140,000 clones, under 95% seen once; the top ten hold roughly 5%. The source was peripheral blood, collected on day 0 of AZD1222 vaccination. Receptor source: an adult in good health. The CDR3 runs from the conserved cysteine through the conserved F or W. D genes are given only for firm matches. Clone sizes are given selectively: once, few, many, or a class where the clone is expanded.

len: 11
v_gene: TRBV6-5
j_gene: TRBJ2-5
d_gene: NA
abundance: NA
CDR3nt: TGTGCCACCACCCTAGGGGAGACCCAGTACTTC
CDR3aa: CATTLGETQYF

len: 14
v_gene: TRBV28
j_gene: TRBJ2-1
d_gene: NA
abundance: NA
CDR3nt: TGTGCCAGCAGTTCCTTCACGTCCTACAATGAGCAGTTCTTC
CDR3aa: CASSSFTSYNEQFF

len: 14
v_gene: TRBV2
j_gene: TRBJ1-1
d_gene: NA
abundance: NA
CDR3nt: TGTGCCAGCATCTCGTCCGAGGGCGACACTGAAGCTTTCTTT
CDR3aa: CASISSEGDTEAFF

len: 17
v_gene: TRBV13
j_gene: TRBJ2-3
d_gene: NA
abundance: NA
CDR3nt: TGTGCCAGCAGCGCCCGACTAGGCCCGAGTCAGGCAGATACGCAGTATTTT
CDR3aa: CASSARLGPSQADTQYF

len: 14
v_gene: TRBV3-1/TRBV3-2
j_gene: TRBJ1-2
d_gene: NA
abundance: NA
CDR3nt: TGTGCCAGCAGCCATGACGACAGGATCGGTGGCTACACCTTC
CDR3aa: CASSHDDRIGGYTF

len: 15
v_gene: TRBV6-2/TRBV6-3
j_gene: TRBJ2-7
d_gene: NA
abundance: NA
CDR3nt: TGTGCCAGCAGTTACGGGGACGAAGAGTTCTACGAGCAGTACTTC
CDR3aa: CASSYGDEEFYEQYF

len: 15
v_gene: TRBV10-1
j_gene: TRBJ2-5
d_gene: TRBD2
abundance: NA
CDR3nt: TGCACATCAGCATGGAGAACTAGCGGAGGAGAGACCCAGTACTTC
CDR3aa: CTSAWRTSGGETQYF

len: 13
v_gene: TRBV11-3
j_gene: TRBJ2-1
d_gene: NA
abundance: NA
CDR3nt: TGTGCCAGCAGCCCAATAGGTGGGCATGAGCAGTTCTTC
CDR3aa: CASSPIGGHEQFF

len: 13
v_gene: TRBV28
j_gene: TRBJ1-3
d_gene: NA
abundance: NA
CDR3nt: TGTGCCAGCAGTTTAAGTATTGGAAACACCATATATTTT
CDR3aa: CASSLSIGNTIYF

len: 13
v_gene: TRBV3-1/TRBV3-2
j_gene: TRBJ1-6
d_gene: NA
abundance: NA
CDR3nt: TGTGCCAGCAGCCAAGATCGGGGTTCACCCCTCCACTTT
CDR3aa: CASSQDRGSPLHF

len: 14
v_gene: TRBV27
j_gene: TRBJ1-1
d_gene: NA
abundance: NA
CDR3nt: TGTGCCAGCAGCACACCCGGGGGGGACACTGAAGCTTTCTTT
CDR3aa: CASSTPGGDTEAFF

len: 13
v_gene: TRBV18
j_gene: TRBJ2-7
d_gene: NA
abundance: once
CDR3nt: TGTGCCAGCTCACCTTCAGGGCCCTACGAGCAGTACTTC
CDR3aa: CASSPSGPYEQYF

len: 14
v_gene: TRBV25-1
j_gene: TRBJ1-5
d_gene: TRBD1
abundance: NA
CDR3nt: TGTGCCAGCAGTGGGACAGGGGGAGGTCAGCCCCAGCATTTT
CDR3aa: CASSGTGGGQPQHF

len: 14
v_gene: TRBV2
j_gene: TRBJ2-1
d_gene: TRBD2
abundance: NA
CDR3nt: TGTGCCAGCAGACTCCCCGGGACTAGCGGAGAGCAGTTCTTC
CDR3aa: CASRLPGTSGEQFF

len: 16
v_gene: TRBV6-2/TRBV6-3
j_gene: TRBJ2-7
d_gene: TRBD2
abundance: NA
CDR3nt: TGTGCCAGCAGCAATTACGGTACTAGCGGCCTTTACGAGCAGTACTTC
CDR3aa: CASSNYGTSGLYEQYF

len: 14
v_gene: TRBV27
j_gene: TRBJ2-7
d_gene: TRBD1
abundance: NA
CDR3nt: TGTGCCAGCAGTTCCCGGGACAGGGATCTGAAGGAGTACTTC
CDR3aa: CASSSRDRDLKEYF

len: 18
v_gene: TRBV3-1/TRBV3-2
j_gene: TRBJ2-3
d_gene: TRBD2
abundance: NA
CDR3nt: TGTGCCAGCAGCCAGCCCGGGACTAGCGGGTTCGGCACAGATACGCAGTATTTT
CDR3aa: CASSQPGTSGFGTDTQYF

len: 16
v_gene: TRBV7-8
j_gene: TRBJ2-2
d_gene: TRBD2
abundance: NA
CDR3nt: TGTGCCAGCAGCTTAGGTTCTAGCGGGATGACCGGGGAGCTGTTTTTT
CDR3aa: CASSLGSSGMTGELFF

len: 13
v_gene: TRBV25-1
j_gene: TRBJ2-7
d_gene: NA
abundance: NA
CDR3nt: TGTGCCAGCAGTGTGGACAGAGCCTACGAGCAGTACTTC
CDR3aa: CASSVDRAYEQYF

len: 14
v_gene: TRBV10-3
j_gene: TRBJ1-6
d_gene: NA
abundance: NA
CDR3nt: TGTGCCTCCCGCACTGACGGAGAGAATTCACCCCTCCACTTT
CDR3aa: CASRTDGENSPLHF

len: 17
v_gene: TRBV4-2
j_gene: TRBJ1-5
d_gene: TRBD1
abundance: few
CDR3nt: TGTGCCAGCAGCCAGAGCTTCGGGACAGGATCATCCGCGCTACAGCATTTT
CDR3aa: CASSQSFGTGSSALQHF

len: 13
v_gene: TRBV2
j_gene: TRBJ1-2
d_gene: TRBD1
abundance: NA
CDR3nt: TGTGCCACCACCGGGACAGATACCTATGGCTACACCTTC
CDR3aa: CATTGTDTYGYTF

len: 15
v_gene: TRBV19
j_gene: TRBJ1-1
d_gene: NA
abundance: NA
CDR3nt: TGTGCCAGTAGTATTCCTGACAGCCCGAACACTGAAGCTTTCTTT
CDR3aa: CASSIPDSPNTEAFF

len: 13
v_gene: TRBV11-2
j_gene: TRBJ2-1
d_gene: NA
abundance: once
CDR3nt: TGTGCCAGCAGGAACCTAGGAGCCAATGAGCAGTTCTTC
CDR3aa: CASRNLGANEQFF

len: 12
v_gene: TRBV3-1/TRBV3-2
j_gene: TRBJ2-3
d_gene: NA
abundance: NA
CDR3nt: TGTGCCAGCAGCCACAGCACAGATACGCAGTATTTT
CDR3aa: CASSHSTDTQYF

len: 13
v_gene: TRBV7-3
j_gene: TRBJ1-2
d_gene: NA
abundance: once
CDR3nt: TGTGCCAGCAGCCCGGGGCAGGGCTATGGCTACACCTTC
CDR3aa: CASSPGQGYGYTF

len: 11
v_gene: TRBV11-2
j_gene: TRBJ2-1
d_gene: TRBD2
abundance: NA
CDR3nt: TGTGCCAGCAGTCAACTAGCGTTCACGGTCTTC
CDR3aa: CASSQLAFTVF

len: 15
v_gene: TRBV19
j_gene: TRBJ2-7
d_gene: NA
abundance: NA
CDR3nt: TGTGCCAGTAGTATTACGTCAGTGGGGTCCTACGAGCAGTACTTC
CDR3aa: CASSITSVGSYEQYF

len: 14
v_gene: TRBV28
j_gene: TRBJ1-5
d_gene: NA
abundance: once
CDR3nt: TGTGCCAGCAGTGCCAGACTCAGCAATCAGCCCCAGCATTTT
CDR3aa: CASSARLSNQPQHF

len: 13
v_gene: TRBV2
j_gene: TRBJ2-1
d_gene: NA
abundance: NA
CDR3nt: TGTGCCAGTCATCCCCTCGGGGTCCGTGAGCAGTTCTTC
CDR3aa: CASHPLGVREQFF

len: 17
v_gene: TRBV7-2
j_gene: TRBJ2-7
d_gene: NA
abundance: NA
CDR3nt: TGTGCCAGCAGCTTAATTTCTAGCATACACGGAAATTACGAGCAGTACTTC
CDR3aa: CASSLISSIHGNYEQYF

len: 13
v_gene: TRBV5-8
j_gene: TRBJ1-5
d_gene: NA
abundance: NA
CDR3nt: TGTGCCAGCAGCTTGAATAGGGCGAAGCCCCAGCATTTT
CDR3aa: CASSLNRAKPQHF

len: 16
v_gene: TRBV24-1
j_gene: TRBJ2-7
d_gene: TRBD1
abundance: NA
CDR3nt: TGTGCCACCAGTGATTCGACAAGGACAGGGAGTGACGAGCAGTACTTC
CDR3aa: CATSDSTRTGSDEQYF

len: 15
v_gene: TRBV11-1
j_gene: TRBJ2-7
d_gene: NA
abundance: NA
CDR3nt: TGTGCCAGCAGCCCAATGACAGGTGTCGGGTACGAGCAGTACTTC
CDR3aa: CASSPMTGVGYEQYF

len: 14
v_gene: TRBV28
j_gene: TRBJ1-1
d_gene: TRBD1
abundance: NA
CDR3nt: TGTGCCAGCAGGCTTGGGACAGGGGTAACTGAAGCTTTCTTT
CDR3aa: CASRLGTGVTEAFF

len: 19
v_gene: TRBV5-1
j_gene: TRBJ2-2
d_gene: TRBD2
abundance: NA
CDR3nt: TGCGCCAGCAGCTTGGCCTGGGGTAGCGGGAGAGGAAACACCGGGGAGCTGTTTTTT
CDR3aa: CASSLAWGSGRGNTGELFF